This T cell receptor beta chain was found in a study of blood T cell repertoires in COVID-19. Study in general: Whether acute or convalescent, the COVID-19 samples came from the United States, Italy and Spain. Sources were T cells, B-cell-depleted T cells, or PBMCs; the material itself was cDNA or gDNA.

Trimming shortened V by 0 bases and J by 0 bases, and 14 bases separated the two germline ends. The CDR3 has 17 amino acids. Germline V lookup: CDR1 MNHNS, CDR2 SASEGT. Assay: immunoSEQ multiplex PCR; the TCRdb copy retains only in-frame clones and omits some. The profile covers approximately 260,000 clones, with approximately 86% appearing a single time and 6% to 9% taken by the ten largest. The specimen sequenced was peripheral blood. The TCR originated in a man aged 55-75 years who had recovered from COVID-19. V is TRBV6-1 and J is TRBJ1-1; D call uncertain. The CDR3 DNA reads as TGTGCCAGCAGTGAAGCTTTGCGGGAAATGATGAACACTGAAGCTTTCTTT. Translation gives CASSEALREMMNTEAFF.